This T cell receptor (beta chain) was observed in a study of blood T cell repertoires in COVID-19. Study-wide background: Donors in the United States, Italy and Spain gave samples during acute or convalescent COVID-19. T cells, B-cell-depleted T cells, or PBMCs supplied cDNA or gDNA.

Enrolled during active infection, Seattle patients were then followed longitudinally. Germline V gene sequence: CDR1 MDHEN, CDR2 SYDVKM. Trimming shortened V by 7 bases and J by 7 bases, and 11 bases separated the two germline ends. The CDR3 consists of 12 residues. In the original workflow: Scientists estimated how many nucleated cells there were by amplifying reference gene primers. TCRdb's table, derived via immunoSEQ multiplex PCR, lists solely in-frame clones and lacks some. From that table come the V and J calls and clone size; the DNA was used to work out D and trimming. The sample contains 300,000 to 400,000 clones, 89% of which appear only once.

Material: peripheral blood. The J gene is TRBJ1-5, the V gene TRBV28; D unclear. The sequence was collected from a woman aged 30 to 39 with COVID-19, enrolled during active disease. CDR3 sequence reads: CASTTGGQPQHF. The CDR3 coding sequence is TGTGCCAGCACTACGGGTGGACAGCCCCAGCATTTT. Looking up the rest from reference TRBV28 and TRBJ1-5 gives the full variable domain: DVKVTQSSRYLVKRTGEKVFLECVQDMDHENMFWYRQDPGLGLRLIYFSYDVKMKEKGDIPEGYSVSREKKERFSLILESASTNQTSMYLCASTTGGQPQHFGDGTRLSIL.